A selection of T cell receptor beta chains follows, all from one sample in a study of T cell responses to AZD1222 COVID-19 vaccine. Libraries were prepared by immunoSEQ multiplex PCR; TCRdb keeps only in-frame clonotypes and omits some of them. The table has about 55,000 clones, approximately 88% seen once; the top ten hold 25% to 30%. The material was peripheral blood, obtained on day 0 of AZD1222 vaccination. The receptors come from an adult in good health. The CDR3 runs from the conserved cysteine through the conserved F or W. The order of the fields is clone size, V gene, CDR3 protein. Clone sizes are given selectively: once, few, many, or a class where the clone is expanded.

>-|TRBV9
CASSVAGSHEQFF
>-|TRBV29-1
CSVVALADLNEQFF
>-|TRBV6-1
CASSEASGGGYTF
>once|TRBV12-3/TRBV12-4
CASSLDRAQPQHF
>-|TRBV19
CASSIGHGGGYEQYF
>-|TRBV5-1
CASSLVGQGTDTQYF
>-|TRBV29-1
CSVEVGGGEKLFF
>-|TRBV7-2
CASSALTGLYNSPLHF
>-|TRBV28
CASMWARGGTDTQYF
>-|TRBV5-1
CASRENSGELFF
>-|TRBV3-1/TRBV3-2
CASSRTTGSGNTIYF
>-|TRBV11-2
CASSLDRGPGELFF
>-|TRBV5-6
CASSSQRVIVYNEQFF
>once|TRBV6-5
CASRTVGVRTQTQYF
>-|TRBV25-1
CASSAQRTDQGGTEAFF
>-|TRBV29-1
CSAASVGTGELFF
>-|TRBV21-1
CASSQRQLDRLELFF
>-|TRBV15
CATSKGSQTQYF
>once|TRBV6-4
CASSVVEATGELFF
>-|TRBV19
CASSIDGRDRGRFTF
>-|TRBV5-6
CASSRRTRNSPLHF
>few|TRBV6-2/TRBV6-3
CASSYGTGGADTQYF
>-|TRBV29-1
CSVGDSDYEQYF
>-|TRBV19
CASSIDKRLSYEQYF
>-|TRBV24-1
CATSDPPQPQHF
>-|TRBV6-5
CASTRGPLNQETQYF
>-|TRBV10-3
CAISARGQGSSAFF
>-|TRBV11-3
CASRPANTGELFF
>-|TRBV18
CASSPALAVAKNIQYF
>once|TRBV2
CASSERVVDEKLFF
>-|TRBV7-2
CASSLTRSTDTQYF
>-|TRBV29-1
CSADRQGPGGELFF